The rows below give T cell receptor beta chains drawn from one sample of a study of cytotoxic CD8 clonotypes in ibrutinib-treated CLL. Some clones are missing from TCRdb's copy, which holds only in-frame ones; the method was immunoSEQ multiplex PCR. The sample consists of under 150,000 clones, about 85% of them appearing once. The sequences come from PBMCs, collected after 24 months of ibrutinib treatment. The source of these receptors is a human donor with chronic lymphocytic leukemia. The CDR3 runs from the conserved cysteine through the conserved F or W. D genes are given only for firm matches. The listing skips clone size in some rows; elsewhere it reads once, few, many or a size class.

v_call	j_call	d_call	clone_size	cdr3_aa	cdr3_nt
TRBV5-5	TRBJ1-2	NA	NA	CASSLAAQSGYTF	TGTGCCAGCAGCTTGGCCGCGCAAAGTGGCTACACCTTC
TRBV7-2	TRBJ1-5	NA	NA	CASSSMVATNQPQHF	TGTGCCAGCAGCTCAATGGTTGCAACCAATCAGCCCCAGCATTTT
TRBV10-3	TRBJ1-2	NA	few	CAISAVGMDGYTF	TGTGCCATCAGTGCAGTGGGAATGGATGGCTACACCTTC
TRBV12-5	TRBJ2-5	TRBD2	NA	CASVSSGGGQETQYF	TGTGCTAGCGTATCTAGCGGGGGGGGACAAGAGACCCAGTACTTC
TRBV5-6	TRBJ2-3	TRBD2	once	CASSPGLAVLRDTQYF	TGTGCCAGCAGCCCGGGACTAGCGGTACTTCGGGATACGCAGTATTTT
TRBV6-5	TRBJ2-7	TRBD2	NA	CASSFTTSGGPYEQYF	TGTGCCAGCAGTTTTACCACTAGCGGGGGGCCCTACGAGCAGTACTTC
TRBV9	TRBJ2-2	TRBD2	NA	CASSVGLAGATGELFF	TGTGCCAGCAGCGTAGGTCTAGCGGGGGCCACCGGGGAGCTGTTTTTT
TRBV6-5	TRBJ1-2	NA	NA	CASSYSDRQSYGYTF	TGTGCCAGCAGTTACTCCGACAGGCAAAGCTATGGCTACACCTTC
TRBV9	TRBJ1-1	TRBD1	NA	CASSVTSGGYTEAFF	TGTGCCAGCAGCGTTACGTCAGGGGGTTACACTGAAGCTTTCTTT
TRBV28	TRBJ2-5	TRBD2	NA	CASSFLVSGGKETQYF	TGTGCCAGCAGTTTCCTGGTTAGCGGGGGAAAAGAGACCCAGTACTTC
TRBV19	TRBJ1-6	NA	NA	CASTPGDRTPLHF	TGTGCCAGTACTCCGGGGGATAGGACACCCCTCCACTTT
TRBV27	TRBJ1-2	NA	NA	CASSSQSTGGADGYTF	TGTGCCAGCAGTTCCCAATCAACGGGAGGGGCCGATGGCTACACCTTC
TRBV5-1	TRBJ1-1	NA	NA	CASSEGTTRGWNTEAFF	TGCGCCAGCAGTGAGGGGACTACCAGGGGATGGAACACTGAAGCTTTCTTT
TRBV7-8	TRBJ2-1	TRBD2	once	CASRERGGLSEQFF	TGTGCCAGCAGGGAGCGGGGGGGCCTAAGTGAGCAGTTCTTC
TRBV7-3	TRBJ1-1	NA	NA	CASSLIQLGGNTEAFF	TGTGCCAGCAGCTTAATACAGCTAGGAGGGAACACTGAAGCTTTCTTT
TRBV4-3	TRBJ1-2	NA	NA	CASSQDQVGPGEDYGYTF	TGCGCCAGCAGCCAAGACCAGGTAGGGCCAGGGGAGGACTATGGCTACACCTTC
TRBV19	TRBJ1-2	TRBD1	NA	CASKPGGKYNYGYTF	TGTGCCAGTAAGCCAGGGGGAAAATATAACTATGGCTACACCTTC
TRBV7-2	TRBJ1-5	NA	NA	CASSLVKGHNQPQHF	TGTGCCAGCAGCTTAGTGAAGGGACACAATCAGCCCCAGCATTTT
TRBV6-4	TRBJ1-1	NA	NA	CASVGVRGGEAFF	TGTGCCAGCGTAGGGGTAAGGGGCGGAGAAGCTTTCTTT
TRBV23-1	TRBJ1-1	NA	NA	CASSPCGVNTEAFF	TGCGCCAGCAGTCCGTGCGGAGTAAACACTGAAGCTTTCTTT
TRBV6-1	TRBJ2-3	NA	NA	CASSEGQSDTQYF	TGTGCCAGCAGTGAAGGTCAGTCGGATACGCAGTATTTT
TRBV11-2	TRBJ2-7	NA	NA	CASSFPWSIVSYEQYF	TGTGCCAGCAGCTTCCCGTGGTCAATAGTCTCCTACGAGCAGTACTTC
TRBV6-5	TRBJ2-2	NA	NA	CASSYSVGELFF	TGTGCCAGCAGTTACTCGGTCGGGGAGCTGTTTTTT
TRBV6-6	TRBJ2-3	NA	NA	CASSLGGQGMTDTQYF	TGTGCCAGCAGTCTCGGGGGGCAGGGGATGACAGATACGCAGTATTTT
TRBV5-1	TRBJ1-6	NA	few	CASREERINSPLHF	TGCGCCAGCAGGGAGGAACGGATTAATTCACCCCTCCACTTT
TRBV11-3	TRBJ2-2	TRBD1	NA	CASSSGTGFTGELFF	TGTGCCAGCAGCTCCGGGACAGGGTTCACCGGGGAGCTGTTTTTT
TRBV7-2	TRBJ1-6	NA	NA	CASSLDSGNSPLHF	TGTGCCAGCAGCTTAGACAGCGGGAATTCACCCCTCCACTTT
TRBV28	TRBJ1-6	NA	NA	CASSLHPFGLSSPLHF	TGTGCCAGCAGTTTACACCCGTTTGGGCTGAGCTCACCCCTCCACTTT
TRBV2	TRBJ1-3	NA	NA	CASIRGSGNTIYF	TGTGCCAGCATTAGGGGCTCCGGAAACACCATATATTTT
TRBV9	TRBJ2-3	TRBD2	NA	CASSETSGYTDTQYF	TGTGCCAGCAGCGAAACTAGCGGCTACACAGATACGCAGTATTTT
TRBV6-1	TRBJ1-3	NA	once	CASSEFAVGAGLLGGNTIYF	TGTGCCAGCAGTGAATTCGCCGTGGGTGCAGGCCTTCTAGGTGGAAACACCATATATTTT
TRBV6-6	TRBJ2-1	TRBD1	NA	CASIQGQGAFNEQFF	TGTGCCAGCATACAAGGACAGGGGGCCTTCAATGAGCAGTTCTTC
TRBV6-4	TRBJ1-2	NA	few	CASSESPVSYGYTF	TGTGCCAGCAGTGAGAGCCCAGTTTCCTATGGCTACACCTTC
TRBV7-8	TRBJ2-2	TRBD1	NA	CASSLVGQGFTGELFF	TGTGCCAGCAGCTTAGTGGGACAGGGTTTTACCGGGGAGCTGTTTTTT
TRBV6-1	TRBJ2-2	TRBD2	NA	CASTPSGAGTGELFF	TGTGCCAGCACCCCTAGCGGGGCGGGGACCGGGGAGCTGTTTTTT
TRBV11-3	TRBJ1-1	NA	NA	CASSLESDTEAFF	TGTGCCAGCAGCTTAGAATCGGACACTGAAGCTTTCTTT
TRBV7-2	TRBJ2-5	NA	NA	CASSSHQETQYF	TGTGCCAGCAGCTCACATCAAGAGACCCAGTACTTC
TRBV5-1	TRBJ1-2	NA	NA	CASSQTSGAAITYGYTF	TGCGCCAGCAGCCAGACGTCAGGGGCCGCCATTACCTATGGCTACACCTTC
TRBV5-1	TRBJ1-5	NA	NA	CASSLGGAGGNQPQHF	TGCGCCAGCAGCTTGGGTGGGGCAGGGGGCAATCAGCCCCAGCATTTT
TRBV9	TRBJ2-5	TRBD1	NA	CASSVQQGSRETQYF	TGTGCCAGCAGCGTCCAACAGGGGAGTAGGGAGACCCAGTACTTC
TRBV18	TRBJ1-3	TRBD1	NA	CASSLDRVRGNTIYF	TGTGCCAGCTCACTAGACAGGGTCCGCGGAAACACCATATATTTT
TRBV5-4	TRBJ2-1	NA	NA	CASSFPTYEQFF	TGTGCCAGCAGCTTCCCGACGTATGAGCAGTTCTTC
TRBV5-1	TRBJ1-4	TRBD1	few	CASNYGTGVEKLFF	TGCGCCAGCAACTACGGGACAGGGGTTGAAAAACTGTTTTTT
TRBV7-9	TRBJ1-2	TRBD1	NA	CASSLGQGIYGYTF	TGTGCCAGCAGCTTAGGACAGGGTATATATGGCTACACCTTC
TRBV7-2	TRBJ2-2	NA	NA	CASSFGPSGELFF	TGTGCCAGCAGCTTTGGACCTTCTGGGGAGCTGTTTTTT
TRBV6-6	TRBJ1-1	NA	NA	CASSYKKGEAFF	TGTGCCAGCAGTTATAAGAAGGGAGAAGCTTTCTTT
TRBV11-3	TRBJ2-2	NA	few	CASSLAGRNTGELFF	TGTGCCAGCAGCTTAGCGGGGCGGAACACCGGGGAGCTGTTTTTT
TRBV5-6	TRBJ1-5	NA	once	CASSRDVRKGGNQPQHF	TGTGCCAGCAGCCGGGACGTCCGAAAGGGTGGCAATCAGCCCCAGCATTTT
TRBV10-2	TRBJ2-7	TRBD2	medium-sized	CASSDPATSGDSYEQYF	TGCGCCAGCAGTGACCCTGCGACTAGCGGGGATTCCTACGAGCAGTACTTC
TRBV9	TRBJ1-2	NA	NA	CASSVAIGTIYGYTF	TGTGCCAGCAGCGTAGCTATTGGGACCATCTATGGCTACACCTTC